The 19 T cell receptor beta chains below come from one sample, sequenced in a study of cytomegalovirus exposure and HLA in healthy donors. This PCR relied on a set of 60 Vbeta primers and 13 Jbeta primers. Measured with immunoSEQ multiplex PCR; TCRdb has only the in-frame clones, and not every one. The sample consists of about 160,000 clones, 82% of them appearing once. Sequenced material: PBMCs. The receptor source for this set is a girl aged 2 to 9 in good health and CMV-seropositive.

V gene TRBV19 combines with J gene TRBJ1-4, with 10 bases identical to TRBD1. V was clipped by 3 bases and J by 11 bases; unmatched bases: 9. The V gene's germline CDR1 is LNHDA and CDR2 SQIVND (reference sequence). The CDR3 extends over 15 amino acids. The CDR3 nucleotides read TGTGCCAGTAGTATCGACGGGACAGGGGTACAGAAACTGTTTTTT. It translates to CASSIDGTGVQKLFF.

V and J are TRBV28 and TRBJ2-3; TRBD2 aligns across 13 bases. Germline CDR1 MDHEN, CDR2 SYDVKM. Trimming took 1 base from V and 4 from J; bases not matched to a gene: 2. The CDR3 extends over 16 amino acids. DNA for the CDR3: TGTGCCAGCAGTTTATTGGGACTAGCGGGGCCAGATACGCAGTATTTT. Translating it yields CASSLLGLAGPDTQYF.

The sample holds one count of this clone. The V gene is TRBV11-2, the J gene TRBJ1-1; maybe TRBD1 (5 bases). Looked up from germline, CDR1 is SGHAT and CDR2 is FQNNGV. V was pared by 3 bases and J by 4 bases, with 9 bases between. The length of the CDR3 is 13 residues. CDR3 bases: TGTGCCAGCAGCTTGGAGGGGAGCACTGAAGCTTTCTTT. It encodes CASSLEGSTEAFF.

This chain joins TRBV5-1 and TRBJ2-3; 9 nucleotides line up with TRBD2. Germline loops: CDR1 SGHRS, CDR2 YFSETQ. Trimming cost V 3 bases and J 3 bases; bases outside gene matches: 11. The CDR3 has 17 residues. As DNA, the CDR3 is TGCGCCAGCAGCTGGGCACCGGGACTAGCCTCTACAGATACGCAGTATTTT. Translation: CASSWAPGLASTDTQYF.

The rearrangement joins TRBV30 to TRBJ1-1; 7 bases line up with TRBD1. The CDR3 runs to 14 residues. Germline V CDR1 and CDR2: GTSNPN, SVGIG (reference sequence). Trimming removed 1 base from V and 10 bases from J; junction bases left unmatched: 12. CDR3 amino acids: CAWSGVWQGVGAFF. Written as DNA, the CDR3 is TGTGCCTGGAGTGGAGTCTGGCAGGGGGTTGGAGCTTTCTTT.

The chain combines TRBV27 with TRBJ2-5; 10 bases match TRBD2. The germline V gene has CDR1 MNHEY and CDR2 SMNVEV (reference sequence). V shed 5 bases and J 5 bases; nucleotides not matched to a gene: 8. The CDR3 spans 15 residues. CDR3 bases: TGTGCCAGCAGTACGAAGCGGGAGGGCCTTGAGACCCAGTACTTC. Translating it yields CASSTKREGLETQYF.

The J gene is TRBJ2-1, the V gene TRBV7-9, with 12 bases lining up with TRBD2. CDR3 length: 18 amino acids. Germline CDR1 is SEHNR and CDR2 is FQNEAQ (reference sequence). V shed 1 base and J 6 bases; nucleotides not matched to a gene: 10. For the CDR3, the DNA is TGTGCCAGCAGCTTAGTATGGACTAGCGGGATCTCTGGCAATGAGCAGTTCTTC. It translates to CASSLVWTSGISGNEQFF.

This clone showed up just once. The rearrangement joins TRBV6-5 to TRBJ1-1, with TRBD1 identical over 9 bases. CDR1 is MNHEY and CDR2 is SVGAGI in the germline V gene. With 0 bases clipped from V and 5 bases from J, the junction kept 4 bases outside the gene matches. This CDR3 comprises 15 residues. CDR3 amino acids: CASSYSGQGGTEAFF. The CDR3 DNA follows: TGTGCCAGCAGTTACTCGGGACAGGGAGGAACTGAAGCTTTCTTT.

The genes are TRBV2 and TRBJ2-5; TRBD1 agrees at 7 bases. Germline V gene lookup returns CDR1 SNHLY and CDR2 FYNNEI. This CDR3 region has 12 residues. V shed 7 bases and J 4 bases; nucleotides not matched to a gene: 3. The CDR3 spells CASTSGGETQYF. CDR3 nucleotides: TGTGCCAGCACTTCAGGGGGAGAGACCCAGTACTTC.

This rearrangement joins TRBV4-1 to TRBJ2-1, with 12 bases that match TRBD1. The CDR3 totals 15 residues. Losses at the gene ends were 4 bases for V and 10 bases for J; bases not matched to a gene: 8. CDR1 and CDR2 (germline): MGHRA, YSYEKL. CDR3: CASSLGQGALGEQFF. The CDR3 DNA reads TGCGCCAGCAGCCTGGGACAGGGGGCCCTAGGGGAGCAGTTCTTC.

This clone was detected a few times. The V call is TRBV6-1, the J call TRBJ2-6; D unclear. CDR3 length: 13 amino acids. Germline V gene data show CDR1 as MNHNS and CDR2 as SASEGT. The V end lost 7 bases, the J end lost 1 base, and 5 bases lay between the germline ends. DNA of the CDR3: TGTGCCAGCACGTTATCTGGGGCCAACGTCCTGACTTTC. Translating it yields CASTLSGANVLTF.

The V and J genes are TRBV28 and TRBJ2-7, with D perhaps TRBD2 (5 bases). The CDR3 spans 14 residues. Germline lookup yields CDR1 MDHEN and CDR2 SYDVKM. Trimming removed 3 bases at V and 2 bases at J, with 11 bases between. For the CDR3, the DNA is TGTGCCAGCAGTTTGACGGGTAGCGCCTACGAGCAGTACTTC. It specifies CASSLTGSAYEQYF.

This chain connects TRBV7-6 to TRBJ1-1; D is perhaps TRBD1 (6 bases). The V gene's germline CDR1 is SGHVS and CDR2 FNYEAQ. CDR3 size: 15 residues. Between the trimmed V and J ends, which lost 1 base and 4 bases, there was a span of 13 bases. The DNA for the CDR3 is TGTGCCAGCAGCTTAGGGACAGTCGGAGGCACTGAAGCTTTCTTT. Amino acids: CASSLGTVGGTEAFF.

This clone was picked up many times. The genes are TRBV6-4 and TRBJ2-3, with a possible D match to TRBD2 (6 bases). The length of the CDR3 is 15 residues. Germline V lookup: CDR1 MRHNA, CDR2 SNTAGT. V was clipped by 5 bases and J by 4 bases, with 16 bases between them. CDR3 in amino acids: CASSPLGGEADTQYF. CDR3 DNA sequence: TGTGCCAGCAGTCCTCTGGGGGGAGAGGCAGATACGCAGTATTTT.

This chain joins TRBV6-4 and TRBJ1-1, with D unresolved. The germline V gene encodes CDR1 MRHNA and CDR2 SNTAGT. This CDR3 has 20 residues. The V and J ends lost 2 bases and 0 bases respectively, with 25 bases between them. CDR3 coding DNA: TGTGCCAGCAGTGACCCCAAGACCCCAGACCCAGACTTAATGAACACTGAAGCTTTCTTT. It translates to CASSDPKTPDPDLMNTEAFF.

The CDR3 nucleotides read TGTGCTGGGGAGGAACGGCCCACTGAAGCTTTCTTT. Translated, it gives CAGEERPTEAFF. The rearrangement links TRBV30 to TRBJ1-1; D unresolved. CDR1 GTSNPN and CDR2 SVGIG come from the germline V gene (reference sequence). The CDR3 consists of 12 residues.

The chain uses TRBV19 and TRBJ1-4; no clear D gene. The CDR3 spans 11 residues. Trimming stripped 10 bases from V and 5 bases from J, with 8 bases between. Per germline, CDR1 LNHDA and CDR2 SQIVND (reference sequence). The CDR3 DNA reads TGTGCCACCCAAGAGAATGAAAAACTGTTTTTT. Translating gives CATQENEKLFF. Full variable domain (missing parts from reference TRBV19 and TRBJ1-4): DGGITQSPKYLFRKEGQNVTLSCEQNLNHDAMYWYRQDPGQGLRLIYYSQIVNDFQKGDIAEGYSVSREKKESFPLTVTSAQKNPTAFYLCATQENEKLFFGSGTQLSVL.

The chain uses TRBV28 and TRBJ2-1; 9 bases are shared with TRBD2. Per germline, CDR1 MDHEN and CDR2 SYDVKM. Germline trimming cut 6 bases from V and 5 bases from J; bases unmatched to any gene: 11. The CDR3 has 16 residues. CDR3: CASSPFGREGNNEQFF. Written as DNA, the CDR3 is TGTGCCAGCAGCCCCTTTGGGCGGGAGGGCAACAATGAGCAGTTCTTC.

The rearrangement joins TRBV5-8 to TRBJ2-5; D gene ambiguous. The V end lost 3 bases, the J end lost 2 bases, and 8 bases lay between the germline ends. The germline CDR1 and CDR2 sequences are SGHTS and YDEGEE. This CDR3 contains 13 residues. For the CDR3, the DNA is TGTGCCAGCAGCTCGAGCCGTCAAGAGACCCAGTACTTC. Amino acid sequence: CASSSSRQETQYF.